These 5 T cell receptor beta chains originate from one sample sequenced in a study of blood T cell repertoires in COVID-19. The assay was immunoSEQ multiplex PCR, and TCRdb's table has in-frame clones only and misses some. Of approximately 180,000 clones listed, 75% to 90% were seen once; the top ten hold around 6.2%. Sequences were obtained from PBMCs or T cells enriched from blood (not recorded which). Receptors originate from a man aged 35 to 55 who had recovered from COVID-19.

The V and J genes are TRBV3-1 (or the pseudogene TRBV3-2) and TRBJ1-1; tentative D call: TRBD1 (5 bases). V lost 7 bases to trimming and J lost 6 bases, with 12 bases between them. CDR3 size: 12 residues. CDR1 is LGHDT and CDR2 is YNNKEL in the germline V gene (reference sequence). CDR3 nucleotides: TGTGCCAGCACCATGGGGGAGGCTGAAGCTTTCTTT. Amino acids: CASTMGEAEAFF.

The chain joins TRBV10-3 to TRBJ1-3, with TRBD1 matching 7 bases. V shed 8 bases, J shed 0 bases, and the junction held 13 bases outside the gene matches. CDR3 length: 17 residues. Germline V CDR1 and CDR2: ENHRY, SYGVKD. This CDR3 is CAILERGPDFSGNTIYF. The CDR3 DNA reads TGTGCCATCCTCGAGAGGGGGCCAGACTTCTCTGGAAACACCATATATTTT.

This chain connects TRBV2 to TRBJ1-3; D not certain. This CDR3 comprises 15 residues. The germline V and J ends were trimmed by 2 bases and 1 base, with 9 bases remaining between them. CDR1 is SNHLY and CDR2 is FYNNEI in the germline V gene. Here the CDR3 DNA reads TGTGCCAGCAGTGAAAACAGAGCATCTGGAAACACCATATATTTT. This encodes CASSENRASGNTIYF.

The CDR3 coding sequence is TGTGCCAGCAGCGTAACAGCCTTCAGTAGTTCTGGCTACGAGCAGTACTTC. It translates to CASSVTAFSSSGYEQYF. The chain uses TRBV7-8 and TRBJ2-7, with D uncertain. V shed 5 bases and J shed 3 bases, with 23 bases lying between them. Looked up from germline, CDR1 is SGHVS and CDR2 is FQNEAQ. This CDR3 is 17 amino acids long.

The chain combines TRBV5-4 with TRBJ1-5; D might be TRBD1 (6 bases). The germline V gene has CDR1 SGHNT and CDR2 YYREEE (reference sequence). V gave up 4 bases and J gave up 3 bases, with 14 bases separating them. The length of the CDR3 is 15 residues. In DNA, the CDR3 is TGTGCCAGCAGCAGTACACCAGGGGTCAATCAGCCCCAGCATTTT. This codes for CASSSTPGVNQPQHF.